The 26 T cell receptor beta chains given below trace back to one sample, sequenced in a study of T cell repertoires in cytomegalovirus infection. These receptors' antigens are unknown. TCRdb fed the reads into MiXCR, producing one record per CDR3 protein. The data show about 68,000 distinct CDR3 sequences, with 22% seen just once and approximately 79% held by the top ten. Sequencing input: PBMCs, sequenced either directly or after in vitro stimulation (not recorded which). These receptors all come from a human donor in good health (CMV status not recorded). Some clones in this sample may be carry-over from other donors' samples.

This chain links TRBV2 with TRBJ1-2; no clear D gene. Trimming shortened V by 1 base and J by 5 bases, and 14 bases separated the two germline ends. The length of the CDR3 is 15 residues. Germline V gene lookup returns CDR1 SNHLY and CDR2 FYNNEI. CDR3 region: CASSEGTGFGYGYTF. As DNA, the CDR3 is TGTGCCAGCAGTGAAGGCACGGGGTTTGGTTATGGCTACACCTTC.

Notes on this clonotype: It may be a read error: a sequence one base away is much more abundant. The V and J genes are TRBV7-8 and TRBJ2-1; no firm D call. Germline values: CDR1 SGHVS, CDR2 FQNEAQ. V lost 2 bases, J lost 5 bases, and 13 bases lay in between. This CDR3 is 15 amino acids long. The CDR3: CASSLNWSEDNEQFF. The CDR3 DNA follows: TGTGCCAGCAGCTTAAACTGGTCGGAAGACAATGAGCAGTTCTTC.

This clonotype occurred many times. The chain carries TRBV7-6 and TRBJ2-1, with 10 bases that match TRBD2. This CDR3 has 13 residues. Losses at the gene ends were 10 bases for V and 9 bases for J; bases not matched to a gene: 9. The germline V gene has CDR1 SGHVS and CDR2 FNYEAQ. The CDR3 sequence is CAIGAGGPFEQFF. In DNA, the CDR3 is TGTGCCATAGGAGCGGGAGGGCCTTTTGAGCAGTTCTTC.

The chain couples TRBV7-2 to TRBJ2-3, with D tentatively TRBD1 (5 bases). V was shortened by 5 bases and J by 6 bases, with 9 bases between the two germline ends. Germline V gene lookup returns CDR1 SGHTA and CDR2 FQGNSA. The CDR3 spans 12 residues. The chain's CDR3 is CASSPGADTQYF. The CDR3 nucleotides read TGTGCCAGCAGCCCTGGGGCCGATACGCAGTATTTT.

This clonotype was detected a few times. The J gene is TRBJ2-3, the V gene TRBV19, with D perhaps given as TRBD1 or TRBD2 (5 bases each). Germline CDR1 and CDR2: LNHDA and SQIVND (reference sequence). Trimming left V 5 bases short and J 9 bases short, with 12 bases between. The CDR3 is 12 amino acids. The CDR3 DNA reads as TGTGCCAGTAGTCCCCCGGGGCCAACGCAGTATTTT. It is translated as CASSPPGPTQYF.

This clonotype came up a few times. The V gene is TRBV7-2, the J gene TRBJ2-7; the D is unclear. Trimming shortened V by 5 bases and J by 4 bases, and 12 bases separated the two germline ends. This CDR3 has 13 amino acids. CDR1 and CDR2 from the germline V gene are SGHTA and FQGNSA. CDR3 in amino acids: CASSPRTAYEQYF. CDR3 nucleotide sequence: TGTGCCAGCAGCCCACGGACGGCGTACGAGCAGTACTTC.

This clonotype was picked up a small number of times. This sequence joins TRBV15 and TRBJ2-2; a possible D gene is TRBD1 (5 bases). With 2 bases removed from V and 7 bases from J, the gap between germline ends came to 17 bases. The CDR3 length is 16 residues. CDR1 and CDR2 (germline): LNHNV, YYDKDF (reference sequence). This CDR3 reads CATSRPSVREGGELFF. CDR3 coding DNA: TGTGCCACCAGCAGACCCTCGGTCAGGGAAGGCGGGGAGCTGTTTTTT.

V and J are TRBV19 and TRBJ2-1; 10 nucleotides match TRBD2. Germline V gene data show CDR1 as LNHDA and CDR2 as SQIVND (reference sequence). This CDR3 is built from 18 residues. V shed 5 bases and J 6 bases; nucleotides not matched to a gene: 16. The CDR3 nucleotides read TGTGCCAGTAGTTCCCGGGGGAGCGGGAGGGCCATTGGCAATGAGCAGTTCTTC. It specifies CASSSRGSGRAIGNEQFF.

This clonotype was seen many times. V gene TRBV7-2 combines with J gene TRBJ2-5, with TRBD2 matching 7 bases. V lost 5 bases to trimming and J lost 7 bases; unmatched junction nucleotides: 16. Germline-derived CDR1 and CDR2 are SGHTA and FQGNSA. CDR3 length equals 16 residues. Here the CDR3 DNA reads TGTGCCAGCAGCCCACCGTCGGGAGGAGCTAGGGGGACCCAGTACTTC. This translates into CASSPPSGGARGTQYF.

This chain uses TRBV9 with TRBJ1-1, with a tentative D call TRBD1 (5 bases). The V end lost 3 bases, the J end lost 2 bases, and 11 bases lay between the germline ends. CDR1 is SGDLS and CDR2 is YYNGEE in the germline V gene. CDR3 size: 14 residues. CDR3 in DNA: TGTGCCAGCAGCGCCTCCAGGGCCAACACTGAAGCTTTCTTT. This encodes CASSASRANTEAFF.

In its sample, this clonotype was seen many times. The chain employs TRBV6-2 or TRBV6-3 and TRBJ1-2, with a tentative D call TRBD1 (6 bases). The CDR3 totals 15 residues. Germline loops: CDR1 MNHEY, CDR2 SVGEGT. V was cut by 5 bases and J by 1 base, with 14 bases left in between. CDR3 in amino acids: CASSLDRKVNYGYTF. The CDR3 nucleotides are TGTGCCAGCAGTCTCGACAGGAAGGTTAACTATGGCTACACCTTC.

This clonotype was recorded only once. The gene calls are TRBV20-1 and TRBJ1-4, with no clear D. Germline V gene data show CDR1 as DFQATT and CDR2 as SNEGSKA (reference sequence). V dropped 4 bases and J dropped 0 bases, with 15 bases sitting between them. This CDR3 is built from 16 residues. CDR3 region: CSATPFIRATNEKLFF. CDR3 coding DNA: TGCAGTGCTACTCCTTTCATCCGTGCAACTAATGAAAAACTGTTTTTT.

This clonotype was detected many times. The chain recombines TRBV7-2 with TRBJ1-4, with a weak D call TRBD1 (6 bases). Trimming shortened V by 5 bases and J by 0 bases, and 10 bases separated the two germline ends. CDR1 and CDR2 (germline): SGHTA, FQGNSA. There are 15 residues in the CDR3. The CDR3 loop reads CASSRQVATNEKLFF. The CDR3, as DNA: TGTGCCAGCAGCAGACAGGTTGCAACTAATGAAAAACTGTTTTTT.

The chain carries TRBV5-4 and TRBJ2-2; D uncertain. The CDR3 runs 13 residues. With 0 bases removed from V and 7 bases from J, the gap between germline ends came to 7 bases. Germline CDR1 and CDR2: SGHNT and YYREEE (reference sequence). The CDR3, as DNA: TGTGCCAGCAGCTTGGGTCTGAACGGGGAGCTGTTTTTT. Amino acids: CASSLGLNGELFF.

This chain connects TRBV5-6 to TRBJ2-7, with 10 bases that match TRBD1. The CDR3 contains 16 residues. The germline V gene has CDR1 SGHDT and CDR2 YYEEEE. V shed 1 base and J 0 bases; nucleotides not matched to a gene: 4. The CDR3 is CASSLIGQGVSYEQYF. The CDR3 nucleotides are TGTGCCAGCAGCTTGATCGGACAGGGGGTCTCCTACGAGCAGTACTTC.

The chain is built from TRBV15 and TRBJ1-2, with a tentative D call TRBD1 (6 bases). The CDR3 has 17 residues. Germline CDR1 is LNHNV and CDR2 is YYDKDF (reference sequence). Between the trimmed V and J ends, which lost 3 bases and 6 bases, there was a span of 23 bases. The CDR3 coding sequence is TGTGCCACCAGCAGTCGTTATCCAGGGACACGGAAGGATGGCTACACCTTC. This gives the protein CATSSRYPGTRKDGYTF.

This clonotype was counted between two and nine times. The chain has TRBV29-1 and TRBJ1-2, with 9 bases fitting TRBD1. Unmatched junction bases numbered 9, after V lost 0 bases and J lost 4 bases. Germline CDR1 reads SQVTM; CDR2 reads ANQGSEA. The CDR3 is made up of 16 amino acids. Here the CDR3 DNA reads TGCAGCGTTGAAGATCCCAACAGGGGGCCGGGCTATGGCTACACCTTC. Translation gives CSVEDPNRGPGYGYTF.

Only a few counts were recorded for this clonotype. The chain uses TRBV27 and TRBJ2-5, with 10 nucleotides matching TRBD1. The CDR3 covers 17 residues. The trim removed 0 bases at V and 4 bases at J, leaving 8 bases unmatched. Germline CDR1 reads MNHEY; CDR2 reads SMNVEV (reference sequence). The CDR3 DNA sequence: TGTGCCAGCAGTTTATCCCCCTCCGGGACAGGGGCAGAGACCCAGTACTTC. Its protein product is CASSLSPSGTGAETQYF.

In its sample, this clonotype was seen many times. The chain is built from TRBV7-6 and TRBJ2-5; perhaps TRBD1 as D (7 bases). CDR1 and CDR2 (germline): SGHVS, FNYEAQ. The V end was cut by 5 bases, the J end by 2 bases, with 18 bases between. This CDR3 region has 16 residues. The CDR3: CASSPAPTGRQETQYF. The CDR3 DNA sequence: TGTGCCAGCAGCCCTGCCCCGACAGGGAGGCAAGAGACCCAGTACTTC.

The chain recombines TRBV15 with TRBJ2-1; possible D gene TRBD1, 6 bases. V lost 1 base and J 6 bases, leaving 10 bases between the germline ends. Germline values: CDR1 LNHNV, CDR2 YYDKDF (reference sequence). This CDR3 spans 14 amino acids. In DNA form, the CDR3 reads TGTGCCACCAGCAGAGCTGGGACACTCAATGAGCAGTTCTTC. Amino acid sequence: CATSRAGTLNEQFF.

The chain employs TRBV10-2 and TRBJ2-1, with 8 bases that match TRBD2. The CDR3 extends over 14 amino acids. The germline V gene has CDR1 WSHSY and CDR2 SAAADI. Trimming cost V 6 bases and J 3 bases; bases outside gene matches: 4. Here the CDR3 DNA reads TGCGCCAGCAGCAGCGGGAGAATCTACAATGAGCAGTTCTTC. It encodes CASSSGRIYNEQFF.

A few counts support this clonotype. The genes are TRBV7-2 and TRBJ2-6; D is unclear. The CDR3 runs to 16 residues. Germline V lookup: CDR1 SGHTA, CDR2 FQGNSA. V was trimmed by 6 bases and J by 4 bases, leaving 16 bases between them. CDR3 sequence reads: CASSSTRRSGANVLTF. The CDR3 DNA reads TGTGCCAGCAGTTCTACTCGGCGGTCCGGGGCCAACGTCCTGACTTTC.

This clonotype was counted between two and nine times. The chain is built from TRBV4-2 and TRBJ1-2; TRBD1 is a possible D gene (6 bases). V lost 3 bases and J 0 bases, leaving 11 bases between the germline ends. The CDR3 contains 15 residues. The germline V gene encodes CDR1 LGHNA and CDR2 YNFKEQ. The CDR3 nucleotides are TGTGCCAGCAGCCACGGACAGTCTCCTAACTATGGCTACACCTTC. Its translation: CASSHGQSPNYGYTF.

This chain joins TRBV7-6 and TRBJ2-7, with D tentatively TRBD1 (5 bases). CDR1 and CDR2 (germline): SGHVS, FNYEAQ. Trimming cost V 1 base and J 3 bases, with 10 bases left between them. CDR3 length: 14 amino acids. The CDR3 sequence is CASSLVTENYEQYF. For the CDR3, the DNA is TGTGCCAGCAGCTTAGTGACAGAGAACTACGAGCAGTACTTC.

This clonotype was observed at least ten times. The gene calls are TRBV2 and TRBJ2-3; D is undetermined. The CDR3 runs 11 residues. Germline CDR1 reads SNHLY; CDR2 reads FYNNEI. Trimming took off 8 bases at V and 2 bases at J, with 5 bases between the two ends. The CDR3 protein is CASRSTDTQYF. In nucleotides, the CDR3 is TGTGCCAGCCGTTCCACAGATACGCAGTATTTT.

The rearrangement links TRBV10-2 to TRBJ2-2; 10 bases map to TRBD2. This CDR3 spans 17 amino acids. Germline CDR1 is WSHSY and CDR2 is SAAADI. With V trimmed by 1 base and J by 8 bases, 10 bases remained unmatched. The CDR3 reads CASSEFLPSGSPGELFF. As DNA, the CDR3 is TGCGCCAGCAGTGAGTTTCTCCCTAGCGGGAGTCCGGGGGAGCTGTTTTTT.